Shown below are 3 T cell receptor beta chains from a single sample sequenced in a study of PD-1 blockade in mismatch repair-deficient tumors (dated by TCRdb to the late 2010s). The method was the immunoSEQ multiplex PCR assay. Sourced from immuneACCESS, this table was stored by TCRdb with only in-frame sequences that have V and J called. A share of the clones is absent; for the studies checked, an unresolved V gene accounts for under half, and the remainder has no known explanation. A total of more than 20,000 clones appear in this sample, roughly 86% of them only once. The leading ten clones occupy 17% of the sample. The input for sequencing was peripheral blood, taken 2 weeks after starting pembrolizumab. The source of these receptors is an adult with mismatch repair-deficient cancer.

The V call is TRBV18, the J call TRBJ2-5; TRBD2 might be the D (5 bases). V lost 0 bases and J 5 bases, leaving 19 bases between the germline ends. In germline, CDR1 is KGHSH, CDR2 LQKENI. The CDR3 runs to 17 residues. The CDR3 protein is CASSPPGQAATGETQYF. The CDR3 bases are TGTGCCAGCTCACCACCGGGTCAGGCCGCAACGGGGGAGACCCAGTACTTC.

The chain joins TRBV5-1 to TRBJ2-1; D is undetermined. The germline V gene encodes CDR1 SGHRS and CDR2 YFSETQ. Trimming removed 3 bases from V and 5 bases from J, with 6 bases in between. CDR3 length equals 12 residues. In DNA, the CDR3 is TGCGCCAGCAGCTCTAGGGACAATGAGCAGTTCTTC. This translates into CASSSRDNEQFF.

J is TRBJ2-7 and V is TRBV30; D gene ambiguous. V dropped 2 bases and J dropped 5 bases, with 22 bases sitting between them. CDR3 length equals 16 residues. The germline gives CDR1 GTSNPN, CDR2 SVGIG (reference sequence). This CDR3 reads CAWSWVGPVGWDEQYF. The CDR3 bases are TGTGCCTGGAGTTGGGTGGGCCCTGTGGGTTGGGACGAGCAGTACTTC.